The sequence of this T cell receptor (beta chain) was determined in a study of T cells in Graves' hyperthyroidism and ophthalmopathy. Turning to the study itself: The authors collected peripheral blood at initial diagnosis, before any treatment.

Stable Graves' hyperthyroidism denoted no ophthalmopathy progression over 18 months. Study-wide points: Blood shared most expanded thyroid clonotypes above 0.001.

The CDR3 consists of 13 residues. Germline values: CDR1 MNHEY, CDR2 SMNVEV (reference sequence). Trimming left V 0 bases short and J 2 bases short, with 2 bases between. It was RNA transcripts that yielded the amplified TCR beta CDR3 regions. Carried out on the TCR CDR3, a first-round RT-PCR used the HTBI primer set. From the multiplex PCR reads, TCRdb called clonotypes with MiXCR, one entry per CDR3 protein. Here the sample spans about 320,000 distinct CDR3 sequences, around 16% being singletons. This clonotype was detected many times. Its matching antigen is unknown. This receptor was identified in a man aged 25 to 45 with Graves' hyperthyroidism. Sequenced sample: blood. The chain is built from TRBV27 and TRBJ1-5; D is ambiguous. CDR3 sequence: CASSLSGNQPQHF. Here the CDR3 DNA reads TGTGCCAGCAGTTTATCAGGCAATCAGCCCCAGCATTTT.